This TCR beta chain was identified during a study of blood T cell repertoires in COVID-19. Turning to the study itself: Some COVID-19 samples were acute and others convalescent; all came from the United States, Italy and Spain. In each case, the material was cDNA or gDNA derived from T cells, B-cell-depleted T cells, or PBMCs.

V was pared by 2 bases and J by 0 bases, with 10 bases between. The CDR3 has 15 amino acids. CDR1 is MNHEY, CDR2 SVGAGI, per germline. Authors' data handling: Counts of nucleated cells, estimated from reference gene primer amplification, were obtained. Profiling relied on immunoSEQ multiplex PCR, and the TCRdb table lists in-frame clones only, not all of them. V, J and clone size are those of that table, while D and trimming were read from the DNA. The repertoire holds 150,000 or so clones, with almost 85% as singletons. The chain links TRBV6-5 to TRBJ1-2; maybe TRBD1 (5 bases). The sequence derives from a human donor with acute or convalescent COVID-19. The donor label of this sample is uncertain. Sequencing was carried out using peripheral blood. CDR3 sequence: CASSYGRASNYGYTF. CDR3 bases: TGTGCCAGCAGTTACGGCAGGGCTTCTAACTATGGCTACACCTTC.